This T cell receptor beta chain was sequenced during a study of blood T cell repertoires in COVID-19. The wider study: Sites across the United States, Italy and Spain contributed samples from acute and convalescent COVID-19. Sample material is recorded as cDNA or gDNA derived from T cells, B-cell-depleted T cells, or PBMCs.

Methods used by the authors: The assay estimated nucleated cells by amplifying reference gene primers. The data were produced by immunoSEQ multiplex PCR, yet TCRdb's version contains in-frame clones alone and is incomplete. Clone size and V and J calls were adopted from that table, with D and trimming inferred from the DNA. The repertoire holds around 250,000 clones, around four fifths seen once, with about 4.3% in the top ten. The length of the CDR3 is 17 residues. The V gene lost 5 bases and the J gene lost 1 base, with 19 bases spanning the gap. Per germline, CDR1 SNHLY and CDR2 FYNNEI. This TCR was recovered from a man between 60 and 75 years old who had recovered from COVID-19. Sequenced input: peripheral blood. The V call is TRBV2, the J call TRBJ2-3; tentatively, D is TRBD2 (5 bases). The CDR3 DNA is TGTGCCAGCAGTCCCCCCTGGGGAGCGGAGCGCACAGATACGCAGTATTTT. It yields the protein CASSPPWGAERTDTQYF.